The count of the clone carrying this T cell receptor beta chain is one. Seattle participants joined during active infection and were tracked over time. This record comes from a study of blood T cell repertoires in COVID-19. Data came from immunoSEQ multiplex PCR; TCRdb stores just in-frame clones and leaves some out. Counted here are about 300,000 clones, 90% occurring once; the ten biggest clones make up approximately 6.8%. The CDR3 is 12 amino acids. The germline CDR1 and CDR2 sequences are SGHAT and FQNNGV. V was cut by 3 bases and J by 5 bases, with 2 bases left in between. Sequencing input: peripheral blood. The origin of this receptor is a woman aged 25 to 45 with COVID-19, enrolled during active disease. The chain is built from TRBV11-2 and TRBJ1-6; no firm D call. CDR3 sequence (DNA): TGTGCCAGCAGCTTCAATAATTCACCCCTCCACTTT. Protein product: CASSFNNSPLHF. The entire variable domain, with the rest obtained from reference TRBV11-2 and TRBJ1-6, is as follows: EAGVAQSPRYKIIEKRQSVAFWCNPISGHATLYWYQQILGQGPKLLIQFQNNGVVDDSQLPKDRFSAERLKGVDSTLKIQPAKLEDSAVYLCASSFNNSPLHFGNGTRLTVT.